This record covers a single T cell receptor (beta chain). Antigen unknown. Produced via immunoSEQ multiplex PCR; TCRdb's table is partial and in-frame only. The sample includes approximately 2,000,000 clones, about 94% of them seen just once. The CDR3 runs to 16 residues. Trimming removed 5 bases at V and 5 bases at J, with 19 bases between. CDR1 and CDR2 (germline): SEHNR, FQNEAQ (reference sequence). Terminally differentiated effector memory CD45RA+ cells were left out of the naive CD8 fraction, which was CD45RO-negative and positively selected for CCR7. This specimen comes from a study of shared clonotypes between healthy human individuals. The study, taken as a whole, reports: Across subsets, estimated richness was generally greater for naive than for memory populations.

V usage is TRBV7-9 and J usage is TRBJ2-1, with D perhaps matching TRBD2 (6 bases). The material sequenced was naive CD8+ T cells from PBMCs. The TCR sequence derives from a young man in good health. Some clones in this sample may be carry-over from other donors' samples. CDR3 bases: TGTGCCAGCAGCCGGCCGGGGGTAGCGGTTAACAATGAGCAGTTCTTC. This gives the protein CASSRPGVAVNNEQFF. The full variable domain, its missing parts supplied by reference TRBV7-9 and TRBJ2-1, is DTGVSQNPRHKITKRGQNVTFRCDPISEHNRLYWYRQTLGQGPEFLTYFQNEAQLEKSRLLSDRFSAERPKGSFSTLEIQRTEQGDSAMYLCASSRPGVAVNNEQFFGPGTRLTVL.